The 14 T cell receptor beta chains presented below share a single source sample, sequenced in a study of graft-versus-host responses after intestinal transplantation. These receptors have no identified antigens. Assay used: immunoSEQ multiplex PCR; TCRdb lists only in-frame clones, some missing. Of approximately 82,000 clones listed, 75% to 95% are singletons. The sequences come from unstimulated CD4+ T cells sorted from spleen or lymph node cells, collected before intestinal transplant. The receptor source for this set is a human donor who received an intestinal transplant.

The V and J genes are TRBV5-4 and TRBJ2-5; 9 nucleotides agree with TRBD1. The CDR3 runs 16 residues. The germline gives CDR1 SGHNT, CDR2 YYREEE (reference sequence). Trimming removed 1 base from V and 5 bases from J; junction bases left unmatched: 9. CDR3 residues: CASSLYGQGFRETQYF. The CDR3, as DNA: TGTGCCAGCAGCTTGTATGGACAGGGGTTCAGGGAGACCCAGTACTTC.

This sequence joins TRBV6-6 and TRBJ2-3, with 8 bases identical to TRBD2. The trim removed 6 bases at V and 3 bases at J, leaving 8 bases unmatched. Germline V CDR1 and CDR2: MNHNY, SVGAGI (reference sequence). The CDR3 is 15 residues long. The CDR3 here is CASSGRGTRTDTQYF. CDR3 DNA: TGTGCCAGCAGCGGACGCGGGACTAGGACAGATACGCAGTATTTT.

This clone is a singleton in its sample. The chain couples TRBV19 to TRBJ1-5; D call uncertain. The V and J ends lost 3 bases and 0 bases respectively, with 6 bases between them. CDR3 length: 14 residues. Germline V CDR1 and CDR2: LNHDA, SQIVND (reference sequence). In nucleotides, the CDR3 is TGTGCCAGTAGTATCGCGGATAGCAATCAGCCCCAGCATTTT. Its translation is CASSIADSNQPQHF.

The J gene is TRBJ1-3, the V gene TRBV30; a weak D match, TRBD1 (6 bases). There are 14 residues in the CDR3. V lost 3 bases and J lost 6, with 15 bases in between. In germline, CDR1 is GTSNPN, CDR2 SVGIG (reference sequence). The CDR3 sequence: CAWRRTEKENTIYF. CDR3 nucleotides: TGTGCCTGGAGAAGGACAGAAAAAGAAAACACCATATATTTT.

The chain combines TRBV4-3 with TRBJ1-4; tentative D call: TRBD1 (5 bases). The length of the CDR3 is 16 residues. V was shortened by 0 bases and J by 7 bases, with 15 bases between the two germline ends. CDR1 and CDR2 from the germline V gene are LGHNA and YSLEER. The CDR3 loop reads CASSQDGALLGEKLFF. As DNA, the CDR3 is TGCGCCAGCAGCCAAGATGGGGCGTTGCTGGGTGAAAAACTGTTTTTT.

The rearrangement joins TRBV5-5 to TRBJ2-1; a possible D gene is TRBD1 (6 bases). Deletions cut 4 bases from V and 6 bases from J, with 14 bases between. CDR3 length: 14 residues. Germline CDR1 is SGHKS and CDR2 is YYEKEE (reference sequence). CDR3 coding DNA: TGTGCCAGCAGCCCCCGTCAGGGGCTCAATGAGCAGTTCTTC. Translation gives CASSPRQGLNEQFF. Combining the CDR3 with reference TRBV5-5 and TRBJ2-1 gives the whole variable domain DAGVTQSPTHLIKTRGQQVTLRCSPISGHKSVSWYQQVLGQGPQFIFQYYEKEERGRGNFPDRFSARQFPNYSSELNVNALLLGDSALYLCASSPRQGLNEQFFGPGTRLTVL.

This clone appeared a few times. J is TRBJ2-7 and V is TRBV10-2; D might be TRBD1 (6 bases). This CDR3 has 14 residues. The V end lost 5 bases, the J end lost 6 bases, and 17 bases lay between the germline ends. Germline V gene sequence: CDR1 WSHSY, CDR2 SAAADI. DNA of the CDR3: TGCGCCAGCAGTTTGGGCAGGGGCTTGGTCGAGCAGTACTTC. Protein product: CASSLGRGLVEQYF.

This clone was seen a single time. The chain combines TRBV25-1 with TRBJ1-2, with D tentatively TRBD1 (5 bases). Trimming took off 4 bases at V and 7 bases at J, with 7 bases between the two ends. This CDR3 is built from 11 residues. The V gene's germline CDR1 is MGHDK and CDR2 SYGVNS. For the CDR3, the DNA is TGTGCCAGCAGTGTCGGGGGTGGCTACACCTTC. As protein: CASSVGGGYTF.

V is TRBV30 and J is TRBJ2-1; D is perhaps TRBD2 (6 bases). The CDR3 spans 15 residues. Germline CDR1 and CDR2: GTSNPN and SVGIG (reference sequence). Trimming cost V 1 base and J 0 bases, with 10 bases left between them. This CDR3 reads CAWSDAGSSYNEQFF. The CDR3, as DNA: TGTGCCTGGAGTGACGCCGGGAGCTCCTACAATGAGCAGTTCTTC.

The DNA for the CDR3 is TGTGCCTGGAGCGTACGGGAGAACTATGGCTACACCTTC. Translated, it gives CAWSVRENYGYTF. The chain has TRBV30 and TRBJ1-2; D call uncertain. This CDR3 has 13 amino acids. In germline, CDR1 is GTSNPN, CDR2 SVGIG (reference sequence). V was clipped by 3 bases and J by 2 bases, with 10 bases between them.

V is TRBV5-6 and J is TRBJ1-2; 7 bases fit TRBD1. The CDR3 runs 15 residues. V dropped 4 bases and J dropped 5; count of bases not matched to a gene: 11. Germline V gene lookup returns CDR1 SGHDT and CDR2 YYEEEE. The CDR3 loop reads CASSQRDSVRYGYTF. CDR3 nucleotides: TGTGCCAGCAGCCAACGGGACAGCGTTAGGTATGGCTACACCTTC.

This chain joins TRBV5-4 and TRBJ2-7; no firm D call. V was trimmed by 0 bases and J by 6 bases, leaving 10 bases between them. Germline CDR1 and CDR2: SGHNT and YYREEE (reference sequence). The CDR3 runs to 13 residues. CDR3 residues: CASSLDRRGEQYF. As DNA, the CDR3 is TGTGCCAGCAGCTTGGACCGGCGCGGCGAGCAGTACTTC.

The V gene is TRBV2, the J gene TRBJ1-2, with 8 bases fitting TRBD1. The trim removed 6 bases at V and 4 bases at J, leaving 7 bases unmatched. CDR1 is SNHLY and CDR2 is FYNNEI in the germline V gene. The CDR3 runs to 14 residues. The chain's CDR3 is CASRQGTGGYGYTF. In nucleotides, the CDR3 is TGTGCCAGCAGACAAGGGACAGGTGGCTATGGCTACACCTTC.

This clone is a singleton in its sample. This chain's CDR3 is CASSLGNKTTDTQYF. For the CDR3, the DNA is TGTGCCAGCAGCTTGGGCAACAAGACAACAGATACGCAGTATTTT. V and J are TRBV5-4 and TRBJ2-3; D call uncertain. Germline CDR1 SGHNT, CDR2 YYREEE (reference sequence). V was clipped by 0 bases and J by 3 bases, with 11 bases between them. This CDR3 is 15 amino acids long.